This entry lists 5 T cell receptor beta chains sequenced from one sample in a study of cytomegalovirus exposure and HLA in healthy donors. With 60 Vbeta and 13 Jbeta primers, the PCR was carried out. Here immunoSEQ multiplex PCR was the method, and the copy in TCRdb shows in-frame clones only, minus some. In the table there are 80,000 or so clones, 65% to 70% of which are singletons. The sample was PBMCs. These receptors were collected from a woman in her forties or fifties in good health and CMV-seropositive.

This rearrangement joins TRBV13 to TRBJ2-3; 9 bases align to TRBD2. The V gene end was trimmed by 4 bases and the J gene end by 2 bases; junction bases not matched to a gene: 10. The CDR3 consists of 17 residues. Per the germline V gene, CDR1 is PRHDT and CDR2 is FYEKMQ (reference sequence). The chain's CDR3 is CASSSLPSGVLTDTQYF. The CDR3 DNA sequence: TGTGCCAGCAGCTCCCTCCCTAGCGGGGTTCTCACAGATACGCAGTATTTT.

The chain couples TRBV10-3 to TRBJ2-5; 11 bases align to TRBD2. Losses at the gene ends were 5 bases for V and 3 bases for J; bases not matched to a gene: 5. Germline assignment: CDR1 ENHRY and CDR2 SYGVKD. This CDR3 is 15 amino acids long. The CDR3: CAISFLAGGKETQYF. The CDR3 DNA reads TGTGCCATCAGTTTTTTAGCGGGGGGGAAAGAGACCCAGTACTTC.

The chain has TRBV11-2 and TRBJ2-4; 8 bases are shared with TRBD2. V trimming: 1 base; J trimming: 9 bases; junction bases outside the gene matches: 2. Germline CDR1 and CDR2: SGHAT and FQNNGV. The CDR3 is 13 residues long. The DNA of the CDR3 is TGTGCCAGCAGCTTAGGACGGGGGGGCATTCAGTACTTC. Translation gives CASSLGRGGIQYF.

The CDR3 nucleotides read TGCGCCAGCAGTACCGGGACAGGGGGCTTGAATGAGCAGTTCTTC. Amino acids: CASSTGTGGLNEQFF. V and J are TRBV5-1 and TRBJ2-1; 12 positions agree with TRBD1. The CDR3 is 15 residues long. Per germline, CDR1 SGHRS and CDR2 YFSETQ. Trimming took 5 bases from V and 7 from J; bases not matched to a gene: 7.

CDR3 loop: CASRPGTGGGQPQHF. The DNA for the CDR3 is TGCGCCAGCAGGCCCGGGACAGGGGGCGGTCAGCCCCAGCATTTT. The chain couples TRBV10-2 to TRBJ1-5; 12 bases fit TRBD1. V shed 6 bases, J shed 6 bases, and the junction held 6 bases outside the gene matches. The V gene's germline CDR1 is WSHSY and CDR2 SAAADI. This CDR3 spans 15 amino acids.